This TCR beta chain stems from a study of T-cell memory formation after mild COVID-19 (dated by TCRdb to 2020 to 2023). Study-wide context: TCR sequence clusters from the two donors were found to be largely donor specific. In a couple of donors, T-cell clones that expanded and contracted after mild COVID-19 were followed by sequencing TCRalpha and TCRbeta repertoires longitudinally. The cohort comprised two young, previously healthy adult volunteers, one female and one male. On the study overall, not on this receptor specifically: Some responding clones were detected in pre-infection memory, suggesting pre-existing cross-reactive memory T cells joined the SARS-CoV-2 response. Only a couple of mild cases were covered in the study, and larger cohorts including severe cases with pre-infection samples were considered necessary. SARS-CoV-2 specificity was not confirmed for the second-wave clones peaking on day 37. Contracting CD4+ clones were found mainly in CM and EM memory subsets, while CD8+ clones were enriched in EMRA. Clones that contracted from day 15 to 85 showed balanced CD4/CD8 phenotypes, whereas a second wave of clones that expanded from day 15 to 37 leaned towards CD4+.

Ficoll-Paque density gradient centrifugation was used to isolate PBMCs. The CDR3 goes from the cysteine to the phenylalanine over 15 residues. Just CDR3 DNA is preserved here, 45 bases in frame from base 1. V sheds 1 base and J sheds 0 bases, leaving 7 bases between their ends. The CDR1 and CDR2 encoded by the germline V gene are SGHVS and FNYEAQ. The sequencer listed for this sample is Illumina NovaSeq 6000. cDNA libraries for TCRalpha and TCRbeta were prepared by 5'RACE using constant-segment primers, with sample barcodes and unique molecular identifiers added. RNA was extracted from every sample with Trizol reagent. Libraries were amplified in two PCR steps, with a second sample barcode and Illumina TruSeq adapters added in the second step. Libraries were sequenced on an Illumina NovaSeq with 2 x 150 bp paired-end reads. The authors' analysis ran thus. Demultiplexing of reads and collapsing into UMI-guided consensus sequences were performed with migec v1.2.7. Using mixcr v2.1.11, UMI consensuses were aligned to TRA and TRB V and J templates and then assembled into clonotypes. A clonotype was counted as expanded or contracted only if both edgeR and NoisET called the change significant, with noise models trained on biological replicates. For edgeR calls, the cutoffs were a false discovery rate-adjusted p below 0.01 and a log2 fold-change threshold of 1. As an exploratory analysis of dynamics, PCA with hierarchical clustering was applied to max-normalized trajectories of the 1000 most abundant clonotypes. Each responding clone was given a CD4 or CD8 phenotype based on the CD4+ and CD8+ repertoires, which had been sequenced separately. TCRdb itself trimmed the public reads at Q25 with fastp, ran MiXCR and retained productive beta chains. Records with the same CDR3 protein are collapsed into one entry carrying the most frequent genes and DNA. Clone size and V and J calls follow TCRdb, not the original study. Present in this sample are 250,000 to 300,000 distinct CDR3 sequences, about 16% of which were seen just once. The top ten clonotypes cover roughly 23% of the sample.

This clonotype turned up a few times. No cognate antigen has been identified for it. Nothing much larger sits one base from this clone, and base qualities are not available. The sample was PBMCs or a T cell subset sorted from them (not recorded which). The rearranged chain carries TRBV7-6 and TRBJ2-1; the D gene lacks a confident call. This receptor was identified in a man aged 18 to 29 who had mild COVID-19 (a few samples of this study predate the infection). The sample titles of this study are shuffled in the database, so cell type and time point are left out; the donor was told from shared clones. Here the CDR3 is given as CASSLGSFSYNEQFF. The nucleotide sequence is given as TGTGCCAGCAGCTTAGGGAGCTTCTCCTACAATGAGCAGTTCTTC.